This T cell receptor beta chain is from a study of tissue T cells after allogeneic stem cell transplantation. Study results and caveats: TCR repertoires tracked anatomic similarity, regardless of disease or transplant status. Shared clones across patients were few; motif clustering revealed tissue-specific shared signatures.

Trimming removed 6 bases from V and 7 bases from J, with 16 bases in between. CDR3 length equals 13 residues. Germline CDR1 reads SGHTA; CDR2 reads FQGNSA. Sequenced by immunoSEQ multiplex PCR; TCRdb stores in-frame clones only, minus some. In the table there are 9,700 or so clones, approximately 65% of which are singletons. About this clone itself: Antigen unknown.

Sequencing was performed on tissue from the stomach, taken at autopsy. This TCR was recovered from a male donor aged 60 or over with lung cancer. The chain joins TRBV7-2 to TRBJ2-7; D remains ambiguous. The CDR3 loop reads CASSPAPPQEQYF. The CDR3 region has the DNA TGTGCCAGCAGTCCAGCCCCCCCTCAGGAGCAGTACTTC.